This TCR beta chain is from a study of T cells in Graves' hyperthyroidism and ophthalmopathy. Study conclusions and caveats: Most thyroid clonotypes expanded above 0.001 were also detected in blood. It was a median approximately 7.1 months before onset that the model predicted ophthalmopathy.

The investigators amplified TCR beta CDR3 regions from RNA transcripts. A first-round RT-PCR of the TCR CDR3 used the HTBI primer set. TCRdb ran MiXCR on the multiplex PCR reads and lists one entry per CDR3 protein. This sample has about 350,000 distinct CDR3 sequences, with about 15% found just once. Germline loops: CDR1 MDHEN, CDR2 SYDVKM. This CDR3 has 14 amino acids. V was pared by 6 bases and J by 3 bases, with 6 bases of the junction left unmatched. The sample holds a few counts of this clonotype. Its target is not known. This sequence was found in a woman aged 55-70 years with Graves' ophthalmopathy. Sample: blood. The gene calls are TRBV28 and TRBJ2-7, with 9 bases aligning to TRBD1. CDR3 nucleotides: TGTGCCAGCAGAACAGGGGGCTGGGGCTACGAGCAGTACTTC. This sequence encodes CASRTGGWGYEQYF.